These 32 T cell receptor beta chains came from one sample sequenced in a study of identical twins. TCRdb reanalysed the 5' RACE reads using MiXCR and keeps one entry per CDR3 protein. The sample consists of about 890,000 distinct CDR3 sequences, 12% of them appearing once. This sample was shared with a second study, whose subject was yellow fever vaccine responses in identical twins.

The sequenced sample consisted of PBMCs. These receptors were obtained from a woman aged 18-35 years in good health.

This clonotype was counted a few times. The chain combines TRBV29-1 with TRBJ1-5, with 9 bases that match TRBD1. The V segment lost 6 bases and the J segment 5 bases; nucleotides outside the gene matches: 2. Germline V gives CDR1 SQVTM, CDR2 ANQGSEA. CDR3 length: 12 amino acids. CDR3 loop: CSVGDRDQPQHF. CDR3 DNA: TGCAGCGTAGGGGACAGGGATCAGCCCCAGCATTTT.

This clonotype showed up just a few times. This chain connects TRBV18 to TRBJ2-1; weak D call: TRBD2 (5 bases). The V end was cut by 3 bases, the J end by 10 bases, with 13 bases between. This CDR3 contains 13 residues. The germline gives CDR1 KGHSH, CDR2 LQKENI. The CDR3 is CASSPSRTAEQFF. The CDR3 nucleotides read TGTGCCAGCTCACCTTCCCGGACTGCCGAGCAGTTCTTC.

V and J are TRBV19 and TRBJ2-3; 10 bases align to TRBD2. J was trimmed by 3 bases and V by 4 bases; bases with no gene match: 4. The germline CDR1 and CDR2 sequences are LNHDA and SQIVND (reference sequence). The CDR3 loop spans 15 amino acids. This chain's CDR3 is CASSTPSGSTDTQYF. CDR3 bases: TGTGCCAGTAGTACCCCTAGCGGGAGTACAGATACGCAGTATTTT.

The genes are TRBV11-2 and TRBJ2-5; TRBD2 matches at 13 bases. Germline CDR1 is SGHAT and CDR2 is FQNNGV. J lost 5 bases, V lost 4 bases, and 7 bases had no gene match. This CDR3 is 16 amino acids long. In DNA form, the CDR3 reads TGTGCCAGCAGCTCGACTAGCGGGAGGTCAACGGAGACCCAGTACTTC. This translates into CASSSTSGRSTETQYF.

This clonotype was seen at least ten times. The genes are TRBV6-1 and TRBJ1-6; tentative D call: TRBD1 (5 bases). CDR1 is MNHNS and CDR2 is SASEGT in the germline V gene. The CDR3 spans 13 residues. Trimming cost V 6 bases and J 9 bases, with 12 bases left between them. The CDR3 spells CASSSGRGSPLHF. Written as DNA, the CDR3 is TGTGCCAGCAGCTCCGGGAGGGGTTCACCCCTCCACTTT.

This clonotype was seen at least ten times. CDR3: CASSQGSGTYEQYF. The CDR3 DNA is TGTGCCAGCAGCCAAGGGTCCGGGACCTACGAGCAGTACTTC. The chain uses TRBV3-1 and TRBJ2-7; D is perhaps TRBD2 (5 bases). V lost 1 base and J lost 2, with 9 bases in between. The CDR3 is 14 amino acids. Per germline, CDR1 LGHDT and CDR2 YNNKEL (reference sequence).

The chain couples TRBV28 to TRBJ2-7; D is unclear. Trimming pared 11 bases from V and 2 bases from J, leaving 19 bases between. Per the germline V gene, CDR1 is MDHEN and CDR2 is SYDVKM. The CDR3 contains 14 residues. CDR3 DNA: TGTGCCGCGGAAGGGTTTAGTGGGGCCTACGAGCAGTACTTC. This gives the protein CAAEGFSGAYEQYF. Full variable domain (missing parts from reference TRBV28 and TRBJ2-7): DVKVTQSSRYLVKRTGEKVFLECVQDMDHENMFWYRQDPGLGLRLIYFSYDVKMKEKGDIPEGYSVSREKKERFSLILESASTNQTSMYLCAAEGFSGAYEQYFGPGTRLTVT.

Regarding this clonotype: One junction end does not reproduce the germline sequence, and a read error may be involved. The CDR3 DNA sequence: TGCGCCGGCAGCCAAGAATCTGGAAAACTGTTTTTT. Translation: CAGSQESGKLFF. The rearrangement uses TRBV4-1 and TRBJ1-4; D uncertain. Looked up from germline, CDR1 is MGHRA and CDR2 is YSYEKL. This CDR3 has 12 amino acids.

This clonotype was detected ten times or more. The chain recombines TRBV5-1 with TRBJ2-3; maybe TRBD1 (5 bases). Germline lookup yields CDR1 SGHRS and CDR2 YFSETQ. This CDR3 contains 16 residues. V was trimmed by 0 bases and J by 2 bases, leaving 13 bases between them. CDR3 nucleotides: TGCGCCAGCAGCTTGGGGGTAATGGACATCACAGATACGCAGTATTTT. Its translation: CASSLGVMDITDTQYF.

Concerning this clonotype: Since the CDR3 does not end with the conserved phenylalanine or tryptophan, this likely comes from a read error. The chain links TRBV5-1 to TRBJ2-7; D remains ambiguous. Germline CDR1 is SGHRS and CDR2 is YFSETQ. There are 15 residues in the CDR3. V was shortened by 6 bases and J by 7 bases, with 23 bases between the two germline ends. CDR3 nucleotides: TGCGCCAGCAACCCGTCTGAGGCCTCTATGAGGGAGCAGTACTAC. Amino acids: CASNPSEASMREQYY.

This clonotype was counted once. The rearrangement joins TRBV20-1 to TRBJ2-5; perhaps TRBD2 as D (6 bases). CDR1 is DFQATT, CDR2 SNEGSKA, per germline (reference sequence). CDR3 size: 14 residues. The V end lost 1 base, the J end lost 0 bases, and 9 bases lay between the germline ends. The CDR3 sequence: CSARAGTHQETQYF. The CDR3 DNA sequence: TGCAGTGCTAGAGCTGGGACTCACCAAGAGACCCAGTACTTC.

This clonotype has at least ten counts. CDR3 loop: CAIGTPNTGELFF. Written as DNA, the CDR3 is TGTGCCATCGGGACTCCGAACACCGGGGAGCTGTTTTTT. The chain recombines TRBV10-3 with TRBJ2-2; tentatively, D is TRBD2 (6 bases). The CDR3 contains 13 residues. Germline CDR1 ENHRY, CDR2 SYGVKD. The germline V and J ends were trimmed by 8 bases and 0 bases, with 7 bases remaining between them.

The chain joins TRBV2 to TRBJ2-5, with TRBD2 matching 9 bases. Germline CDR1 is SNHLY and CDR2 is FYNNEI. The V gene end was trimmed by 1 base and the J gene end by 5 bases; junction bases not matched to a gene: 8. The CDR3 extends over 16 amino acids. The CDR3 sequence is CASSEDSGLAYETQYF. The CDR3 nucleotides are TGTGCCAGCAGTGAAGACTCGGGACTAGCATACGAGACCCAGTACTTC.

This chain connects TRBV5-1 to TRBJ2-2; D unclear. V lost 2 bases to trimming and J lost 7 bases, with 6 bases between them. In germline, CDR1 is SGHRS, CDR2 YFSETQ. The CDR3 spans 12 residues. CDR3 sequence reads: CASSLPNGELFF. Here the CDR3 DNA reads TGCGCCAGCAGCTTACCAAACGGGGAGCTGTTTTTT.

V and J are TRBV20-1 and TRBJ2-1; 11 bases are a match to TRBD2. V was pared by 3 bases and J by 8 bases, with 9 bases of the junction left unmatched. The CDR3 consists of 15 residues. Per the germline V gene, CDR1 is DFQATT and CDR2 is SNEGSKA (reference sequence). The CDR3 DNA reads TGCAGTGCTAGTCCCGGACTAGCGGGCCCTTATGAGCAGTTCTTC. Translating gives CSASPGLAGPYEQFF.

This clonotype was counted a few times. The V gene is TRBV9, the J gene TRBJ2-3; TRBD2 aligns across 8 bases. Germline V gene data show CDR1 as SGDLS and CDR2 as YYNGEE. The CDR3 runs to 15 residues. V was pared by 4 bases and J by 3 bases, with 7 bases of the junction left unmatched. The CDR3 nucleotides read TGTGCCAGCAGCCCTAGGGGACTAGAGACAGATACGCAGTATTTT. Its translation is CASSPRGLETDTQYF. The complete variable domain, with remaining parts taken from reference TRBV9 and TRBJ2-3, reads DSGVTQTPKHLITATGQRVTLRCSPRSGDLSVYWYQQSLDQGLQFLIQYYNGEERAKGNILERFSAQQFPDLHSELNLSSLELGDSALYFCASSPRGLETDTQYFGPGTRLTVL.

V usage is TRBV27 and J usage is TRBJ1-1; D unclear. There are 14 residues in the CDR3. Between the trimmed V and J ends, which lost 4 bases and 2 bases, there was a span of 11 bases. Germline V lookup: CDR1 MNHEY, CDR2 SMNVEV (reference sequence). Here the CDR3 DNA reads TGTGCCAGCAGTTCGCATCAGGTAAACACTGAAGCTTTCTTT. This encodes CASSSHQVNTEAFF.

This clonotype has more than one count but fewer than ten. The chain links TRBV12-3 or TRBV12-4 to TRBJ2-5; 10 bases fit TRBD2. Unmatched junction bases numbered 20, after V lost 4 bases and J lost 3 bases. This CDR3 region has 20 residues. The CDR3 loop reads CASSSSQRGGLLTRKETQYF. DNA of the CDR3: TGTGCCAGCAGTTCCTCTCAGCGGGGGGGCCTCCTCACGCGAAAAGAGACCCAGTACTTC.

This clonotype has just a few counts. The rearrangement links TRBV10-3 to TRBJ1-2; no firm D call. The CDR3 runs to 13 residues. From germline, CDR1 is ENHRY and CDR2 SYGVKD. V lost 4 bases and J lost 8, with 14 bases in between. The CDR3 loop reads CAISVTESWGYTF. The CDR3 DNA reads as TGTGCCATCAGTGTTACGGAGTCATGGGGCTACACCTTC.

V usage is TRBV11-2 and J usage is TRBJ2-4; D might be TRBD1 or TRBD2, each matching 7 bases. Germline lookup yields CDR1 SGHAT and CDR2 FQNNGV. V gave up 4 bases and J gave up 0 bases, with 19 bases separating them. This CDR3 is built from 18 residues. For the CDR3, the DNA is TGTGCCAGCAGCTCTAGGGGGGGACAGAATCTAGCCAAAAACATTCAGTACTTC. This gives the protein CASSSRGGQNLAKNIQYF.

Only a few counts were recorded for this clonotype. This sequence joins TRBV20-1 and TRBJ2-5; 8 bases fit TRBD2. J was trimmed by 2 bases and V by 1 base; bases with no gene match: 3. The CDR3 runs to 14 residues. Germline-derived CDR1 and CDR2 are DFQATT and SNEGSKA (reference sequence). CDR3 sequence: CSARAPGGQETQYF. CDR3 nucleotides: TGCAGTGCTAGAGCACCGGGGGGGCAAGAGACCCAGTACTTC.

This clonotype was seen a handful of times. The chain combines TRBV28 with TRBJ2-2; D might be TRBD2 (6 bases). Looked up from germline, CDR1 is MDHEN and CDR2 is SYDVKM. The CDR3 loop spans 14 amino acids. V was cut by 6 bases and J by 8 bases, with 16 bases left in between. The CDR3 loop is CASSPPRESGELFF. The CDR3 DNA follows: TGTGCCAGCAGCCCACCCCGGGAGTCTGGGGAGCTGTTTTTT.

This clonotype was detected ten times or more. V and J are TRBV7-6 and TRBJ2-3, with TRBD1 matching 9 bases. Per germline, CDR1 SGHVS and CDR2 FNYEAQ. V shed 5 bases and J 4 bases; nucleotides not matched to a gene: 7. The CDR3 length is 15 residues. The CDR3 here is CASSAQGAFADTQYF. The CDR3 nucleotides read TGTGCCAGCAGCGCACAGGGGGCTTTCGCAGATACGCAGTATTTT.

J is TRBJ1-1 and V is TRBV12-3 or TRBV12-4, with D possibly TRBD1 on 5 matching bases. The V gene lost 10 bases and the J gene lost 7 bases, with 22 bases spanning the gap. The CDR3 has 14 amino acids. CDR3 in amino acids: CATHRGGAGGEAFF. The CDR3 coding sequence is TGTGCCACTCACCGCGGAGGGGCGGGGGGTGAAGCTTTCTTT.

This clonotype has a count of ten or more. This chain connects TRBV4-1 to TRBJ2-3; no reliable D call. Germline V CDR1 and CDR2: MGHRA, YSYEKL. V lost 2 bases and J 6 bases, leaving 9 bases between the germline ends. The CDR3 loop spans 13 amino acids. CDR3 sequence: CASSQSPTDTQYF. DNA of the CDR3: TGCGCCAGCAGCCAATCCCCAACTGATACGCAGTATTTT.

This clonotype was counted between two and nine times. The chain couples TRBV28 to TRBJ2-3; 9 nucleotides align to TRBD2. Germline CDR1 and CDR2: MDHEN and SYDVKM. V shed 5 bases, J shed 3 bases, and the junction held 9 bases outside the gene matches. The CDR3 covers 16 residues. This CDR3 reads CASSPWTSEETDTQYF. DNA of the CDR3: TGTGCCAGCAGTCCCTGGACTAGCGAGGAGACAGATACGCAGTATTTT.

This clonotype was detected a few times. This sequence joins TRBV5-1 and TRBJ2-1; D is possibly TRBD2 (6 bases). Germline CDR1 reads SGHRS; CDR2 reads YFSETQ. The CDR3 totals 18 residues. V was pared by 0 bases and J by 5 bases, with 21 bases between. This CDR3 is CASSLEISGILGNNEQFF. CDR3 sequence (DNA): TGCGCCAGCAGCTTGGAGATTAGCGGAATTTTGGGGAACAATGAGCAGTTCTTC.

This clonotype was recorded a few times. As DNA, the CDR3 is TGTGCCAGCAGTGAAGGAGGGCCCAACACTGAAGCTTTCTTT. It specifies CASSEGGPNTEAFF. J is TRBJ1-1 and V is TRBV25-1; D not certain. The CDR3 length is 14 residues. Trimming removed 2 bases at V and 2 bases at J, with 9 bases between. CDR1 and CDR2 (germline): MGHDK, SYGVNS. Supplemented by reference TRBV25-1 and TRBJ1-1, the full variable domain reads EADIYQTPRYLVIGTGKKITLECSQTMGHDKMYWYQQDPGMELHLIHYSYGVNSTEKGDLSSESTVSRIRTEHFPLTLESARPSHTSQYLCASSEGGPNTEAFFGQGTRLTVV.

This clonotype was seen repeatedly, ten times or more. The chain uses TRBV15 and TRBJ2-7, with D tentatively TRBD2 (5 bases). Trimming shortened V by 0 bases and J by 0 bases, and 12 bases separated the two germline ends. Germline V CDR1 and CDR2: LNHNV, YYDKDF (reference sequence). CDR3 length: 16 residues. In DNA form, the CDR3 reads TGTGCCACCAGCAGAGATGGAGGCCCGAGCTCCTACGAGCAGTACTTC. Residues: CATSRDGGPSSYEQYF.

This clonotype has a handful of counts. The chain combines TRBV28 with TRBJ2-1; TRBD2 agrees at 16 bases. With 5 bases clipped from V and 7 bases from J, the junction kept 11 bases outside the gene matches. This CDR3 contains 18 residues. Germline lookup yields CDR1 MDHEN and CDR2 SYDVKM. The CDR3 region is CASSPSPGTSGRENEQFF. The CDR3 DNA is TGTGCCAGCAGTCCCAGCCCAGGGACTAGCGGGAGGGAGAATGAGCAGTTCTTC.

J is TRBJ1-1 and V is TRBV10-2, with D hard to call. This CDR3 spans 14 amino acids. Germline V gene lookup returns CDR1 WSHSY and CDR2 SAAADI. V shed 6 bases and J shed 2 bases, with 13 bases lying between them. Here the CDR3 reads CASRGTGPNTEAFF. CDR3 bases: TGCGCCAGCAGGGGAACCGGGCCTAACACTGAAGCTTTCTTT.

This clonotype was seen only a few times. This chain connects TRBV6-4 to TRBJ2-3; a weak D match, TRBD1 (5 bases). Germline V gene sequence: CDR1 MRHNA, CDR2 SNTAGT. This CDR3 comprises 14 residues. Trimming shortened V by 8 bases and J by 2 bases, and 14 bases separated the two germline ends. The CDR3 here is CASSPQGNTDTQYF. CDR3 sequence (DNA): TGTGCCAGCTCCCCGCAGGGAAACACAGATACGCAGTATTTT.